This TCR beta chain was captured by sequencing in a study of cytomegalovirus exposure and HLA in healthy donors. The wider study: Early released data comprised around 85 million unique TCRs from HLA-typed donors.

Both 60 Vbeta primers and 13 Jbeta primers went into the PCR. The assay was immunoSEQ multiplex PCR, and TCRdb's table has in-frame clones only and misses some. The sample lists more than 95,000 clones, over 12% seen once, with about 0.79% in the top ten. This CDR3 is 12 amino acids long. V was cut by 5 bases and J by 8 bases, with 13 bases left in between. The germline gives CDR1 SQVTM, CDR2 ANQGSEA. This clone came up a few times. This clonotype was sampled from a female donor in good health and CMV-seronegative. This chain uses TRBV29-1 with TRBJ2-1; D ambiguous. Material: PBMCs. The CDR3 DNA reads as TGCAGCGTTCTTTCGGTCCCCGATGAGCAGTTCTTC. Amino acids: CSVLSVPDEQFF.